The next 30 T cell receptor beta chains were all read from a single sample in a study of blood T cell repertoires in COVID-19. Method: immunoSEQ multiplex PCR; TCRdb's copy keeps in-frame clones and lacks some. The data contain hundreds of thousands of clones, around 91% of them seen just once; the ten biggest clones take up 1.1%. The sequencing sample was made of PBMCs or T cells enriched from blood (not recorded which). The receptor source for this set is a young man who had recovered from COVID-19.

The V call is TRBV7-6, the J call TRBJ2-1, with 7 bases lining up with TRBD2. Germline values: CDR1 SGHVS, CDR2 FNYEAQ. Trimming took 1 base from V and 2 from J; bases not matched to a gene: 8. CDR3 length: 17 residues. Here the CDR3 reads CASSLEAGGSTYNEQFF. CDR3 DNA sequence: TGTGCCAGCAGCTTAGAGGCAGGCGGGAGCACCTACAATGAGCAGTTCTTC.

The chain recombines TRBV3-1 (or the pseudogene TRBV3-2) with TRBJ2-3; TRBD1 might be the D (5 bases). The CDR3 is made up of 16 amino acids. The germline V and J ends were trimmed by 4 bases and 0 bases, with 14 bases remaining between them. Germline CDR1 LGHDT, CDR2 YNNKEL (reference sequence). CDR3 loop: CASSLSSGASTDTQYF. The CDR3 nucleotides read TGTGCCAGCAGCCTGTCGTCTGGGGCGAGCACAGATACGCAGTATTTT.

A single count supports this clone. The chain employs TRBV3-1 (or the pseudogene TRBV3-2) and TRBJ2-3, with 8 bases that match TRBD1. The J segment lost 5 bases and the V segment lost 4 bases, leaving 8 bases of the junction unmatched. CDR3 length equals 15 residues. The germline V gene encodes CDR1 LGHDT and CDR2 YNNKEL (reference sequence). CDR3 protein: CASSLRTGPGDTQYF. The DNA for the CDR3 is TGTGCCAGCAGCCTACGGACAGGGCCGGGAGATACGCAGTATTTT.

This chain connects TRBV5-1 to TRBJ2-5, with 9 bases identical to TRBD2. Germline CDR1 and CDR2: SGHRS and YFSETQ. V lost 5 bases to trimming and J lost 5 bases; unmatched junction nucleotides: 13. The CDR3 extends over 16 amino acids. The CDR3 DNA sequence: TGCGCCAGCAGGGATGGGACTAGCAGGGAAAGGGAGACCCAGTACTTC. Translation gives CASRDGTSRERETQYF. Based on the CDR3 plus reference TRBV5-1 and TRBJ2-5, the full variable domain is KAGVTQTPRYLIKTRGQQVTLSCSPISGHRSVSWYQQTPGQGLQFLFEYFSETQRNKGNFPGRFSGRQFSNSRSEMNVSTLELGDSALYLCASRDGTSRERETQYFGPGTRLLVL.

This sequence joins TRBV15 and TRBJ2-1, with 11 positions matching TRBD1. Germline-derived CDR1 and CDR2 are LNHNV and YYDKDF (reference sequence). Losses at the gene ends were 1 base for V and 6 bases for J; bases not matched to a gene: 5. The CDR3 has 16 amino acids. Here the CDR3 DNA reads TGTGCCACCAGCAGAGGGGGTGGGACAGGGGGCAATGAGCAGTTCTTC. It yields the protein CATSRGGGTGGNEQFF. Combining the CDR3 with reference TRBV15 and TRBJ2-1 gives the whole variable domain DAMVIQNPRYQVTQFGKPVTLSCSQTLNHNVMYWYQQKSSQAPKLLFHYYDKDFNNEADTPDNFQSRRPNTSFCFLDIRSPGLGDTAMYLCATSRGGGTGGNEQFFGPGTRLTVL.

The chain has TRBV29-1 and TRBJ2-3; 14 bases match TRBD2. Losses at the gene ends were 6 bases for V and 9 bases for J; bases not matched to a gene: 11. There are 15 residues in the CDR3. Germline loops: CDR1 SQVTM, CDR2 ANQGSEA. The CDR3, as DNA: TGCAGCGTAGACTCTAAGGGACTAGCGGGAGACACGCAGTATTTT. Its translation: CSVDSKGLAGDTQYF.

The V call is TRBV29-1, the J call TRBJ2-6; D gene ambiguous. Trimming stripped 4 bases from V and 0 bases from J, with 10 bases between. The germline CDR1 and CDR2 sequences are SQVTM and ANQGSEA. This CDR3 contains 15 residues. This CDR3 is CSVAISSSGANVLTF. In DNA, the CDR3 is TGCAGCGTTGCAATCTCTAGCTCTGGGGCCAACGTCCTGACTTTC.

The chain links TRBV9 to TRBJ1-1; a weak D match, TRBD1 (6 bases). There are 15 residues in the CDR3. Germline V gene data show CDR1 as SGDLS and CDR2 as YYNGEE. Trimming pared 2 bases from V and 7 bases from J, leaving 18 bases between. The CDR3 nucleotides read TGTGCCAGCAGCGTTTCAGGGGAGGGAGTCGGTGAAGCTTTCTTT. This gives the protein CASSVSGEGVGEAFF.

J is TRBJ1-3 and V is TRBV5-1; TRBD1 aligns across 7 bases. Losses at the gene ends were 4 bases for V and 4 bases for J; bases not matched to a gene: 5. The germline V gene has CDR1 SGHRS and CDR2 YFSETQ. The length of the CDR3 is 14 residues. CDR3 bases: TGCGCCAGCAGCATCTCAGGGGGAGGAAACACCATATATTTT. Protein product: CASSISGGGNTIYF.

This sequence joins TRBV9 and TRBJ2-3; TRBD1 matches 9 bases. Germline-derived CDR1 and CDR2 are SGDLS and YYNGEE. This CDR3 region has 16 residues. Losses at the gene ends were 3 bases for V and 6 bases for J; bases not matched to a gene: 11. This CDR3 is CASSATGQGIIDTQYF. As DNA, the CDR3 is TGTGCCAGCAGCGCCACGGGACAGGGTATAATCGATACGCAGTATTTT. Looking up the rest from reference TRBV9 and TRBJ2-3 gives the full variable domain: DSGVTQTPKHLITATGQRVTLRCSPRSGDLSVYWYQQSLDQGLQFLIQYYNGEERAKGNILERFSAQQFPDLHSELNLSSLELGDSALYFCASSATGQGIIDTQYFGPGTRLTVL.

The J gene is TRBJ1-6, the V gene TRBV28; possible D gene TRBD1, 5 bases. This CDR3 region has 14 residues. Per germline, CDR1 MDHEN and CDR2 SYDVKM. V was cut by 6 bases and J by 10 bases, with 16 bases left in between. The CDR3 sequence: CASSRPQGTSPLHF. The CDR3 nucleotides read TGTGCCAGCAGCCGCCCGCAGGGAACATCACCCCTCCACTTT. The whole variable domain, remainder taken from reference TRBV28 and TRBJ1-6, is DVKVTQSSRYLVKRTGEKVFLECVQDMDHENMFWYRQDPGLGLRLIYFSYDVKMKEKGDIPEGYSVSREKKERFSLILESASTNQTSMYLCASSRPQGTSPLHFGNGTRLTVT.

V usage is TRBV6-5 and J usage is TRBJ2-5; possible D gene TRBD2, 5 bases. This CDR3 has 12 amino acids. Looked up from germline, CDR1 is MNHEY and CDR2 is SVGAGI. Between the trimmed V and J ends, which lost 4 bases and 5 bases, there was a span of 8 bases. The CDR3 DNA follows: TGTGCCAGCAGTTCCAGAGGGGAGACCCAGTACTTC. The encoded protein is CASSSRGETQYF.

The genes are TRBV15 and TRBJ2-7; 9 bases agree with TRBD2. Germline V gives CDR1 LNHNV, CDR2 YYDKDF (reference sequence). The J segment lost 4 bases and the V segment lost 1 base, leaving 5 bases of the junction unmatched. CDR3 length: 15 amino acids. The CDR3 DNA is TGTGCCACCAGCAGAGCTCCAGCGGGAGGTTACGAGCAGTACTTC. Amino acids: CATSRAPAGGYEQYF.

The gene calls are TRBV7-8 and TRBJ2-2, with D possibly TRBD1 on 5 matching bases. CDR1 and CDR2 (germline): SGHVS, FQNEAQ. V was clipped by 6 bases and J by 4 bases, with 18 bases between them. The CDR3 totals 16 residues. In DNA, the CDR3 is TGTGCCAGCAGACGTGCTGCCGGCAGGGCCACCGGGGAGCTGTTTTTT. It codes for CASRRAAGRATGELFF.

The chain is built from TRBV7-3 and TRBJ2-5; D is possibly TRBD2 (6 bases). Germline values: CDR1 SGHTA, CDR2 FQGTGA. V was cut by 2 bases and J by 5 bases, with 9 bases left in between. There are 13 residues in the CDR3. The CDR3 reads CASSLAGTETQYF. In nucleotides, the CDR3 is TGTGCCAGCAGCTTAGCGGGGACGGAGACCCAGTACTTC.

The genes are TRBV10-3 and TRBJ1-6, with D possibly TRBD1 on 6 matching bases. CDR3 length equals 17 residues. The germline V gene has CDR1 ENHRY and CDR2 SYGVKD. The V and J ends lost 10 bases and 4 bases respectively, with 23 bases between them. The CDR3 DNA reads as TGTGCCACCCGGGACATCGGGCAGAGAGCGTATAATTCACCCCTCCACTTT. It codes for CATRDIGQRAYNSPLHF.

The chain recombines TRBV5-1 with TRBJ2-5, with D perhaps TRBD1 (6 bases). The germline V gene has CDR1 SGHRS and CDR2 YFSETQ. The CDR3 runs to 14 residues. Trimming shortened V by 7 bases and J by 4 bases, and 17 bases separated the two germline ends. CDR3 bases: TGCGCCAGCTCGAGGGACAAGCCGACAGAGACCCAGTACTTC. Translated, it gives CASSRDKPTETQYF. Using reference TRBV5-1 and TRBJ2-5 for the parts outside the CDR3, the full variable domain is KAGVTQTPRYLIKTRGQQVTLSCSPISGHRSVSWYQQTPGQGLQFLFEYFSETQRNKGNFPGRFSGRQFSNSRSEMNVSTLELGDSALYLCASSRDKPTETQYFGPGTRLLVL.

V gene TRBV2 combines with J gene TRBJ1-2; D might be TRBD1 (6 bases). V gave up 6 bases and J gave up 5 bases, with 13 bases separating them. The CDR3 runs to 13 residues. The germline V gene has CDR1 SNHLY and CDR2 FYNNEI. The CDR3 DNA follows: TGTGCCAGCAGGCCGGACAGTTTGTATGGCTACACCTTC. It codes for CASRPDSLYGYTF.

In nucleotides, the CDR3 is TGTGCCTGGAGCCTGGAGACCCAGTACTTC. Protein sequence: CAWSLETQYF. J is TRBJ2-5 and V is TRBV30; D is undetermined. V was cut by 3 bases and J by 5 bases, with 4 bases left in between. Per the germline V gene, CDR1 is GTSNPN and CDR2 is SVGIG (reference sequence). This CDR3 spans 10 amino acids.

This chain connects TRBV9 to TRBJ1-2, with a weak D call TRBD1 (5 bases). The CDR3 loop spans 11 amino acids. V was cut by 1 base and J by 10 bases, with 8 bases left in between. Germline CDR1 is SGDLS and CDR2 is YYNGEE. CDR3 in amino acids: CASSVSGDYTF. Here the CDR3 DNA reads TGTGCCAGCAGCGTATCGGGGGACTACACCTTC.

The rearrangement uses TRBV5-1 and TRBJ2-1, with 7 bases fitting TRBD2. CDR3 length: 14 amino acids. Germline-derived CDR1 and CDR2 are SGHRS and YFSETQ. V dropped 5 bases and J dropped 0; count of bases not matched to a gene: 2. The DNA of the CDR3 is TGCGCCAGCAGGGGCGGGAGCTCCTACAATGAGCAGTTCTTC. Its translation is CASRGGSSYNEQFF.

This sequence joins TRBV10-3 and TRBJ1-5; no reliable D call. Trimming took 6 bases from V and 2 from J, leaving 8 bases between them. The CDR3 is made up of 13 amino acids. Germline assignment: CDR1 ENHRY and CDR2 SYGVKD. The CDR3 sequence is CAISRDRNQPQHF. The DNA of the CDR3 is TGTGCCATCAGCCGGGATCGCAATCAGCCCCAGCATTTT.

This clone was detected only a few times. This chain connects TRBV30 to TRBJ2-2; D perhaps matches TRBD1 (6 bases). This CDR3 is 13 amino acids long. In germline, CDR1 is GTSNPN, CDR2 SVGIG (reference sequence). The V gene lost 5 bases and the J gene lost 6 bases, with 13 bases spanning the gap. The CDR3 nucleotides are TGTGCCTGGCAAAAGGACAGACCCGGGGAGCTGTTTTTT. It is translated as CAWQKDRPGELFF.

This clone was seen ten or more times. The genes are TRBV28 and TRBJ1-5, with TRBD1 matching 7 bases. J was trimmed by 6 bases and V by 5 bases; bases with no gene match: 7. Germline CDR1 is MDHEN and CDR2 is SYDVKM. This CDR3 comprises 14 residues. The CDR3: CASSETQGTQPQHF. The CDR3 DNA reads as TGTGCCAGCAGTGAGACACAGGGGACTCAGCCCCAGCATTTT. The full variable domain, completed using reference TRBV28 and TRBJ1-5, is DVKVTQSSRYLVKRTGEKVFLECVQDMDHENMFWYRQDPGLGLRLIYFSYDVKMKEKGDIPEGYSVSREKKERFSLILESASTNQTSMYLCASSETQGTQPQHFGDGTRLSIL.

This clone was found once. The chain combines TRBV16 with TRBJ1-6; D may be TRBD1 (5 bases). Trimming took 2 bases from V and 3 from J, leaving 8 bases between them. This CDR3 comprises 15 residues. The germline V gene encodes CDR1 KGHSY and CDR2 FQNENV. The CDR3 loop reads CASSQADSYNSPLHF. CDR3 bases: TGTGCCAGCAGCCAAGCCGACAGCTATAATTCACCCCTCCACTTT.

The chain employs TRBV28 and TRBJ1-1; TRBD1 matches 12 bases. CDR1 is MDHEN and CDR2 is SYDVKM in the germline V gene. There are 13 residues in the CDR3. V dropped 11 bases and J dropped 10; count of bases not matched to a gene: 11. CDR3 in DNA: TGTGCCTGTACGGGACAGGGGGCTAGGGGAGCTTTCTTT. Translating it yields CACTGQGARGAFF.

The chain recombines TRBV12-3 or TRBV12-4 with TRBJ2-7; TRBD2 is a possible D gene (6 bases). With 3 bases removed from V and 7 bases from J, the gap between germline ends came to 13 bases. The CDR3 covers 13 residues. The CDR3 protein is CASSLALALEQYF. CDR3 sequence (DNA): TGTGCCAGCAGTTTGGCTCTAGCGCTTGAGCAGTACTTC.

The chain combines TRBV7-6 with TRBJ2-5; 9 bases align to TRBD2. Trimming cost V 2 bases and J 3 bases; bases outside gene matches: 1. CDR3 length: 14 residues. Germline V CDR1 and CDR2: SGHVS, FNYEAQ. CDR3 sequence: CASSLLAGEETQYF. Written as DNA, the CDR3 is TGTGCCAGCAGCTTATTAGCGGGAGAAGAGACCCAGTACTTC. The full variable domain, in which reference TRBV7-6 and TRBJ2-5 provide the parts outside the CDR3, is GAGVSQSPRYKVTKRGQDVALRCDPISGHVSLYWYRQALGQGPEFLTYFNYEAQQDKSGLPNDRFSAERPEGSISTLTIQRTEQRDSAMYRCASSLLAGEETQYFGPGTRLLVL.

V gene TRBV11-2 combines with J gene TRBJ2-7; D perhaps matches TRBD1 (7 bases). Deletions cut 1 base from V and 5 bases from J, with 12 bases between. Germline V gene data show CDR1 as SGHAT and CDR2 as FQNNGV. The CDR3 has 14 residues. For the CDR3, the DNA is TGTGCCAGCAGCTTAGTAGGGGGCGGGGACGAGCAGTACTTC. Translation gives CASSLVGGGDEQYF.

This clone occurred many times. The V call is TRBV19, the J call TRBJ2-1; perhaps TRBD2 as D (6 bases). The germline V gene has CDR1 LNHDA and CDR2 SQIVND (reference sequence). Trimming took off 6 bases at V and 4 bases at J, with 22 bases between the two ends. CDR3 length: 17 amino acids. The CDR3, as DNA: TGTGCCAGTAGCTTAGACGGGAGCCCCGGGGCGTACAATGAGCAGTTCTTC. The encoded protein is CASSLDGSPGAYNEQFF.